The T cell receptor (beta chain) described here comes from a study of T cells in Graves' hyperthyroidism and ophthalmopathy. In regard to this clonotype: As yet, its antigen is unknown.

Study outcomes and limitations: Blood also held most thyroid clonotypes expanded beyond 0.001. Stable hyperthyroidism was told apart from ophthalmopathy by a model built on 13 V-J features.

TCR beta CDR3 regions were amplified from RNA transcripts. RT-PCR in the first round (using the HTBI primer set) targeted the TCR CDR3. TCRdb re-analysed the multiplex PCR reads in MiXCR, keeping a single row per CDR3 protein. The table has more than 450,000 distinct CDR3 sequences, less than 15% seen once; the top ten hold 14%. Diagnostic decisions used clinical symptoms, serum thyroxine and TRAb, thyroid ultrasound and orbital computed tomography. This sample holds PBMCs from less than 11 ml fresh peripheral blood. The V end was cut by 3 bases, the J end by 0 bases, with 16 bases between. In germline, CDR1 is KGHSH, CDR2 LQKENI. CDR3 size: 17 residues.

The chain combines TRBV18 with TRBJ2-3; weak D call: TRBD2 (6 bases). The sample taken for sequencing was blood. The sequence was obtained from a woman between 40 and 50 years old with Graves' hyperthyroidism. The CDR3 here is CASSPPAGTTSTDTQYF. The CDR3 nucleotides read TGTGCCAGCTCACCCCCGGCGGGAACCACTAGCACAGATACGCAGTATTTT.